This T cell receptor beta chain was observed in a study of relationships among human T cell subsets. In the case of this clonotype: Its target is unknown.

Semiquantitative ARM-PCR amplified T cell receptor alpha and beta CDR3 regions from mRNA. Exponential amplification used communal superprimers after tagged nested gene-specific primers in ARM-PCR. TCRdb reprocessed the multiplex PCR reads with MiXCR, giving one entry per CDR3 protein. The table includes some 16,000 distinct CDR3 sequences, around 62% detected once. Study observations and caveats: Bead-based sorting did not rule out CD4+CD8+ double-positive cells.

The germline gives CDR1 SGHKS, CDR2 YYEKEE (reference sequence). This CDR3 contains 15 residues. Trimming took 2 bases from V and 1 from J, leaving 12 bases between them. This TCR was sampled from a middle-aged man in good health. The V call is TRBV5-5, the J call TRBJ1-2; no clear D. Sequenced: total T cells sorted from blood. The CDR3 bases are TGTGCCAGCAGCTTAGGCGGCGGAGTTAACTATGGCTACACCTTC. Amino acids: CASSLGGGVNYGYTF.